The present entry profiles one T cell receptor beta chain with its context. Its antigen is currently unknown. It was with unique molecular identifiers that the TCRbeta library was prepared. TCRdb recomputed calls from the PCR reads with MiXCR, one row per CDR3 protein. Of hundreds of thousands of distinct CDR3 sequences in the sample, approximately 24% are singletons; the top ten hold around 4.8%. The data belong to a study of T-cell reconstitution after alpha-beta-depleted transplantation in children. General study results and limits: Certain patients had high TCRbeta diversity at day 60, and it came from recipient T cells and thymic progenitors that survived. Diversity and T-cell counts at one year after transplant derived mostly from new T cells. Roughly two months post-transplant, alpha-beta T cells reportedly originated from several hundred graft clones that had expanded.

The TCR comes from a female patient between 2 and 15 years old who had a stem cell transplant for congenital amegakaryocytic thrombocytopenia, so the T cells may come from the graft donor. Material: PBMCs, mostly from graft donor cells, obtained 360 days after TCRalphabeta/CD19-depleted stem cell transplant.

CDR3 region: CASSLAGPSGVHTQYF. CDR3 DNA sequence: TGTGCCAGCAGCTTAGCGGGGCCTAGCGGGGTCCATACGCAGTATTTT. The chain carries TRBV7-9 and TRBJ2-3; TRBD2 aligns across 9 bases. The CDR3 totals 16 residues. Trimming cost V 0 bases and J 7 bases; bases outside gene matches: 8. From germline, CDR1 is SEHNR and CDR2 FQNEAQ (reference sequence).